This T cell receptor beta chain is drawn from a study of T-cell reconstitution after alpha-beta-depleted transplantation in children (dated by TCRdb to 2016 to 2018). Background on the whole study: Using TCR repertoire profiling, the study followed T-cell immune reconstitution in a quantitative way in children after TCRalphabeta/CD19-depleted allogeneic hematopoietic cell transplantation.

This clonotype was observed many times. The clone's antigen remains unknown. It has no much larger one-base neighbor in the sample; base qualities were not kept. CDR1 SGHRS and CDR2 YFSETQ are derived from the germline V gene. CDR3 length: 16 amino acids, cysteine to phenylalanine. Only the CDR3 part of the read is kept: 48 bases, read in frame from the first base. The germline ends are 11 bases apart after V is trimmed by 0 bases and J by 2 bases. Libraries were made using PCR. The instrument was an Illumina HiSeq 2500. Molecular barcoding was employed in the preparation of TCR libraries, with unique molecular identifiers being used to normalize TCRbeta repertoire quantification. Using fastp at Q25 and MiXCR, TCRdb reprocessed the public reads and kept productive beta chains. Rows with a matching CDR3 protein are joined into one entry that keeps the most common DNA and genes. Within this sample are about 120,000 distinct CDR3 sequences, with 10% of them counted one time only. The top ten clones comprise more than 7% of the sample.

This chain joins TRBV5-1 to TRBJ2-2; no D gene call is confident. Here the sequenced sample was PBMCs from the stem cell graft donor, taken from the stem cell graft. The sequence was obtained from a human donor who donated a stem cell graft to a child with acute lymphoblastic leukemia. The CDR3 is CASSLVAGKNTGELFF. In nucleotide form, the sequence is TGCGCCAGCAGCTTGGTGGCAGGCAAAAACACCGGGGAGCTGTTTTTT.